The 6 T cell receptor beta chains reported below all come from one sample, sequenced in a study of cytomegalovirus exposure and HLA in healthy donors. Vbeta (60) and Jbeta (13) primers were used in the PCR. This table comes from immunoSEQ multiplex PCR, and its TCRdb copy is limited to in-frame clones, with some not included. Of some 200,000 clones listed, 60% to 80% were seen once; the top ten hold 1.5% to 2%. What was sequenced was PBMCs. The source of these receptors is a man in his late teens or twenties in good health and CMV-seronegative.

This clone was counted only a few times. The CDR3 is CASSVREGFADTQYF. Here the CDR3 DNA reads TGTGCCAGCAGCGTCAGGGAAGGGTTTGCAGATACGCAGTATTTT. The chain couples TRBV9 to TRBJ2-3; D possibly corresponds to TRBD1 (5 bases). CDR3 length: 15 residues. V lost 2 bases and J 4 bases, leaving 14 bases between the germline ends. Germline-derived CDR1 and CDR2 are SGDLS and YYNGEE.

The J gene is TRBJ2-5, the V gene TRBV7-9; TRBD1 matches at 8 bases. The germline CDR1 and CDR2 sequences are SEHNR and FQNEAQ (reference sequence). V lost 0 bases, J lost 1 base, and 1 base stayed unmatched. CDR3 length: 15 amino acids. CDR3 sequence (DNA): TGTGCCAGCAGCTTAGCCCAGGGGGCCCAAGAGACCCAGTACTTC. Its translation: CASSLAQGAQETQYF.

The V and J genes are TRBV4-1 and TRBJ2-2, with 9 bases that match TRBD1. Germline V gives CDR1 MGHRA, CDR2 YSYEKL. The CDR3 spans 18 residues. After removal of 0 bases from V and 4 bases from J, the junction contained 9 bases not matched to a gene. As DNA, the CDR3 is TGCGCCAGCAGCCAAGACCTCGGGACAGGGTGGACCACCGGGGAGCTGTTTTTT. Protein sequence: CASSQDLGTGWTTGELFF.

The chain links TRBV5-1 to TRBJ1-1, with D perhaps TRBD1 (6 bases). The CDR3 is 13 amino acids. V gave up 3 bases and J gave up 4 bases, with 10 bases separating them. CDR1 SGHRS and CDR2 YFSETQ come from the germline V gene. CDR3 sequence (DNA): TGCGCCAGCAGCTGGGAAGGGGGCACTGAAGCTTTCTTT. Protein: CASSWEGGTEAFF.

This clone turned up a few times. The rearrangement joins TRBV5-1 to TRBJ2-3, with D possibly matching TRBD2 (5 bases). The CDR3 runs to 15 residues. V was pared by 0 bases and J by 0 bases, with 8 bases between. Germline V gives CDR1 SGHRS, CDR2 YFSETQ. CDR3 sequence: CASSLASGSTDTQYF. For the CDR3, the DNA is TGCGCCAGCAGCTTGGCTTCGGGGAGCACAGATACGCAGTATTTT.

A remark on this clone: Other DNA sequences in the sample encode the same CDR3. V is TRBV7-2 and J is TRBJ2-7; 7 bases map to TRBD2. This CDR3 spans 14 amino acids. Germline CDR1 reads SGHTA; CDR2 reads FQGNSA. V trimming: 3 bases; J trimming: 0 bases; junction bases outside the gene matches: 2. The CDR3 loop reads CASSFGGSSYEQYF. The CDR3 nucleotides are TGTGCCAGCAGCTTCGGCGGGAGCTCCTACGAGCAGTACTTC.